The T cell receptor (beta chain) under discussion was sequenced for a study of control samples from healthy donors and cancer patients. CDR1 and CDR2 from the germline V gene are SGHAT and FQNNGV. V lost 4 bases, J lost 11 bases, and 18 bases stayed unmatched. The CDR3 extends over 16 amino acids. The data were produced by immunoSEQ multiplex PCR, yet TCRdb's version contains in-frame clones alone and is incomplete. The data contain about 51,000 clones, 80% of them singletons. The origin of this receptor is a man in his 70s in good health. The genes are TRBV11-2 and TRBJ1-1, with 8 bases matching TRBD1. What was sequenced was blood. CDR3 nucleotide sequence: TGTGCCAGCAGCTCGACCAGGACAGGGCCTTTGGGCAGGGCTTTCTTT. It encodes CASSSTRTGPLGRAFF.